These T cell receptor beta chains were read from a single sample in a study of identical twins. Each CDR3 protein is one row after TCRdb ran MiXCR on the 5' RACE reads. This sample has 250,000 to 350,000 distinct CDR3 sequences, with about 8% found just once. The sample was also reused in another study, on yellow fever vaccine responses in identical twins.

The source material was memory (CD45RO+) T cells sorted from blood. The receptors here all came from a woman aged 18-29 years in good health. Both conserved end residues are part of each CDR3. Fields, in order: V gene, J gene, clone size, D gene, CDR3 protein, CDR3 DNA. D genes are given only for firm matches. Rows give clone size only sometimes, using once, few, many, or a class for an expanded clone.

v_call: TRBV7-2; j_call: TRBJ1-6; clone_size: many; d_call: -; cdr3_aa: CASSLGTGIGSPLHF; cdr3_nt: TGTGCCAGCAGCTTAGGTACAGGAATAGGTTCACCCCTCCACTTT
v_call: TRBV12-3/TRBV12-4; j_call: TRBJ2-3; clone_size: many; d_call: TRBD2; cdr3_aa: CASSIAGGTTDTQYF; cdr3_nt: TGTGCCAGCAGCATAGCGGGAGGTACCACAGATACGCAGTATTTT
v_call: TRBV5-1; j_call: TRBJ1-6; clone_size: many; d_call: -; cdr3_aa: CASSQDSPYNSPLHF; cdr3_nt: TGCGCCAGCAGCCAAGACAGTCCCTATAATTCACCCCTCCACTTT
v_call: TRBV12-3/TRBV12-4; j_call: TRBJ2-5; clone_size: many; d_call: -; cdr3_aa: CASTRPGTETQYF; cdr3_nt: TGTGCCAGCACCAGACCCGGGACGGAGACCCAGTACTTC
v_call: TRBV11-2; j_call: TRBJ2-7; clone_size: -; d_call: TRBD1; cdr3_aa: CASSLTEGQGFREQYF; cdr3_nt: TGTGCCAGCAGCTTGACAGAGGGACAGGGATTTAGGGAGCAGTACTTC
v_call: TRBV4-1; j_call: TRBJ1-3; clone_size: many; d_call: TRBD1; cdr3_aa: CASSQDLETGTGNTIYF; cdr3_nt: TGCGCCAGCAGCCAAGATCTGGAGACAGGGACTGGAAACACCATATATTTT
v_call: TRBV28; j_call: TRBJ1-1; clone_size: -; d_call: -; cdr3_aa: CASSPLLGPGTEAFF; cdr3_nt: TGTGCCAGCAGTCCCCTCCTTGGGCCGGGCACTGAAGCTTTCTTT
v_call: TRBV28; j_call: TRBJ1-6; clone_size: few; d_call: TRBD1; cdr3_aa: CASGLDRGYSSPLHF; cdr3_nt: TGTGCCAGCGGGTTAGACAGGGGGTACAGTTCACCCCTCCACTTT
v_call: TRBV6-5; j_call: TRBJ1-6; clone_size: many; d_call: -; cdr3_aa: CASSYSVGGRASPLHF; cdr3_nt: TGTGCCAGCAGTTACTCGGTGGGGGGGAGAGCCTCACCCCTCCACTTT
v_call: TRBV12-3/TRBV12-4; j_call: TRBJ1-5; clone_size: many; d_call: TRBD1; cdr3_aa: CASRLGTGGGQPQHF; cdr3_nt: TGTGCCAGCAGACTTGGGACAGGGGGCGGGCAGCCCCAGCATTTT
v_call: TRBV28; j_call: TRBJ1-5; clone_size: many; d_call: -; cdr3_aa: CASSLVTGNNQPQHF; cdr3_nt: TGTGCCAGCAGTTTGGTGACAGGAAACAATCAGCCCCAGCATTTT
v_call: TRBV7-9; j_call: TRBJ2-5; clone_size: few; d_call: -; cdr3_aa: CASSQLPPETQYF; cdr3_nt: TGTGCCAGCAGCCAACTCCCCCCGGAGACCCAGTACTTC
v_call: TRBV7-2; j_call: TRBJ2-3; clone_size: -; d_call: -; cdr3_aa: CASSYKGDTQYF; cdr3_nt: TGTGCCAGCAGCTACAAAGGGGATACGCAGTATTTT
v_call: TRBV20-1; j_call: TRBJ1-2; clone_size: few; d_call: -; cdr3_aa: CSAGDSYYGYTF; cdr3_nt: TGCAGTGCTGGCGACAGTTACTATGGCTACACCTTC
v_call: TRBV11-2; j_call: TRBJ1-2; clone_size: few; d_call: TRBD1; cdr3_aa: CASSSTGTGGWGYTF; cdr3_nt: TGTGCCAGCAGCTCGACCGGGACAGGGGGCTGGGGCTACACCTTC
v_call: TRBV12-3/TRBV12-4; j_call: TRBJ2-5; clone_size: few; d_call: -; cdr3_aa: CASSRGAVNQETQYF; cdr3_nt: TGTGCCAGCAGTAGGGGGGCAGTGAACCAAGAGACCCAGTACTTC
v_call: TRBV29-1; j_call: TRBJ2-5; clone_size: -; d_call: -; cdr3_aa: CSVYQQQETQYF; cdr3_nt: TGCAGCGTTTACCAGCAACAAGAGACCCAGTACTTC
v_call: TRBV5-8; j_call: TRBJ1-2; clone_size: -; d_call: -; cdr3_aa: CASSDYEELYNGCTF; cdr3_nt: TGTGCCAGCAGCGACTACGAAGAGCTCTACAATGGCTGCACCTTC
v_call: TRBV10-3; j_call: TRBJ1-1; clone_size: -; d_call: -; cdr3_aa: CAIKYGADNTEAFF; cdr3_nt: TGTGCCATCAAGTACGGGGCTGATAACACTGAAGCTTTCTTT
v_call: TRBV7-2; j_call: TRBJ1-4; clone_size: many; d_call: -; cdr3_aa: CASSLTYRPDEKLFF; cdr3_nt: TGTGCCAGCAGCTTAACATATAGGCCGGACGAAAAACTGTTTTTT
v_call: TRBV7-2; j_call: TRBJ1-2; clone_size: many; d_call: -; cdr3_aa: CASSATRDTVSGYTF; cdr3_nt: TGTGCCAGCAGCGCCACGCGGGACACCGTATCTGGCTACACCTTC
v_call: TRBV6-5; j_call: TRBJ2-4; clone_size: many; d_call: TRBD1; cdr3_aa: CASSYSRGGAGNIQYF; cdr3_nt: TGTGCCAGCAGTTACTCGAGAGGGGGCGCCGGGAACATTCAGTACTTC
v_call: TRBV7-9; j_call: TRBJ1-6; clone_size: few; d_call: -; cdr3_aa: CASSPTGGSPLHF; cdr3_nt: TGTGCCAGCAGCCCCACCGGTGGCTCACCCCTCCACTTT
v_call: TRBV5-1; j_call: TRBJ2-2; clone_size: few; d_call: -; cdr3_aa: CASSLSALVAGELFF; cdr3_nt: TGCGCCAGCAGCCTGTCGGCGTTGGTAGCCGGGGAGCTGTTTTTT
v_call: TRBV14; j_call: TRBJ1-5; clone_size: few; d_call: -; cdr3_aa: CASSQDLGGAQHF; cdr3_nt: TGTGCCAGCAGCCAAGATTTGGGGGGGGCCCAGCATTTT
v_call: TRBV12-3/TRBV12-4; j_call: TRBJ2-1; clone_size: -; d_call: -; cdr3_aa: CASSRSRVREFF; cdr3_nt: TGTGCCAGCAGTAGAAGCCGGGTGAGGGAGTTCTTC
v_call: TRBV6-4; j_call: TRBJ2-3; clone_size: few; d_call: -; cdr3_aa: CASSGSGQRASTDTQYF; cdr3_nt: TGTGCCAGCAGTGGTTCGGGACAACGTGCTAGCACAGATACGCAGTATTTT
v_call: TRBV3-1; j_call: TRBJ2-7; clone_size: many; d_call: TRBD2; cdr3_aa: CASSRLAGSYEQYF; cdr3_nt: TGTGCCAGCAGCCGTCTAGCGGGATCCTACGAGCAGTACTTC
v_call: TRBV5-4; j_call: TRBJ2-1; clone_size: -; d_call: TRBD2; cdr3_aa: CASSPAGGTDYNEQFF; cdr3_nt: TGTGCCAGCAGCCCGGCCGGGGGGACTGACTACAATGAGCAGTTCTTC